The 23 T cell receptor beta chains below come from one sample, sequenced in a study of shared clonotypes between healthy human individuals. The repertoire was sequenced with immunoSEQ multiplex PCR; TCRdb's copy has only in-frame clones and lacks some. In the table there are about half a million clones, approximately 82% of which are singletons. Sequenced material: PBMCs. All receptors come from a woman between 40 and 55 years old in good health. Some clones in this sample may be carry-over from other donors' samples.

The gene calls are TRBV29-1 and TRBJ2-5; 7 bases are a match to TRBD1. The CDR3 length is 14 residues. With 5 bases clipped from V and 2 bases from J, the junction kept 8 bases outside the gene matches. From germline, CDR1 is SQVTM and CDR2 ANQGSEA. For the CDR3, the DNA is TGCAGCGTTCGGGACAGTTCTTCACAAGAGACCCAGTACTTC. As protein: CSVRDSSSQETQYF.

This clone appeared once. This sequence joins TRBV5-4 and TRBJ2-1, with 9 bases identical to TRBD2. Germline CDR1 SGHNT, CDR2 YYREEE (reference sequence). CDR3 size: 16 residues. V lost 0 bases to trimming and J lost 4 bases; unmatched junction nucleotides: 5. This chain's CDR3 is CASSLGGSGGYNEQFF. DNA of the CDR3: TGTGCCAGCAGCTTGGGAGGTAGCGGGGGTTACAATGAGCAGTTCTTC.

The chain carries TRBV5-1 and TRBJ1-2, with 7 bases that match TRBD1. This CDR3 comprises 14 residues. V dropped 1 base and J dropped 6; count of bases not matched to a gene: 6. Germline V gene sequence: CDR1 SGHRS, CDR2 YFSETQ. The CDR3 DNA reads TGCGCCAGCAGCTTGTCAGCAGGGGGAAATGGCTACACCTTC. The encoded protein is CASSLSAGGNGYTF.

The chain joins TRBV27 to TRBJ2-1, with TRBD2 as a possible D gene (6 bases). The CDR3 has 16 amino acids. The V end was cut by 3 bases, the J end by 8 bases, with 20 bases between. In germline, CDR1 is MNHEY, CDR2 SMNVEV (reference sequence). CDR3 in amino acids: CASSFSETSIGDEQFF. CDR3 DNA sequence: TGTGCCAGCAGTTTCTCCGAGACTAGTATAGGAGATGAGCAGTTCTTC.

The chain recombines TRBV6-6 with TRBJ2-3, with TRBD1 matching 8 bases. The germline V gene has CDR1 MNHNY and CDR2 SVGAGI (reference sequence). V trimming: 6 bases; J trimming: 1 base; junction bases outside the gene matches: 0. This CDR3 region has 13 residues. The CDR3 nucleotides are TGTGCCAGCAGGGGACAGGGCACAGATACGCAGTATTTT. Protein product: CASRGQGTDTQYF.

The rearrangement uses TRBV7-9 and TRBJ2-1; D uncertain. The CDR3 loop spans 15 amino acids. V lost 5 bases and J 0 bases, leaving 11 bases between the germline ends. CDR1 and CDR2 (germline): SEHNR, FQNEAQ (reference sequence). CDR3 residues: CASSHRVSSYNEQFF. In DNA, the CDR3 is TGTGCCAGCAGCCATCGGGTAAGCTCCTACAATGAGCAGTTCTTC. Looking up the rest from reference TRBV7-9 and TRBJ2-1 gives the full variable domain: DTGVSQNPRHKITKRGQNVTFRCDPISEHNRLYWYRQTLGQGPEFLTYFQNEAQLEKSRLLSDRFSAERPKGSFSTLEIQRTEQGDSAMYLCASSHRVSSYNEQFFGPGTRLTVL.

V and J are TRBV19 and TRBJ1-5; 9 nucleotides match TRBD1. CDR1 is LNHDA, CDR2 SQIVND, per germline (reference sequence). J lost 6 bases, V lost 7 bases, and 10 bases had no gene match. The CDR3 runs 15 residues. CDR3 coding DNA: TGTGCCAGTACCGATAACAGGGGGCCCGTTCAGCCCCAGCATTTT. Protein sequence: CASTDNRGPVQPQHF.

The V gene is TRBV15, the J gene TRBJ1-4, with D perhaps matching TRBD1 (5 bases). The V gene lost 5 bases and the J gene lost 8 bases, with 15 bases spanning the gap. Germline V gene data show CDR1 as LNHNV and CDR2 as YYDKDF (reference sequence). The CDR3 is made up of 14 amino acids. The CDR3 DNA reads TGTGCCACCAGCCGCGGGGGGTCGAGGGAAAAACTGTTTTTT. It codes for CATSRGGSREKLFF.

The V and J genes are TRBV7-2 and TRBJ2-5, with TRBD2 matching 8 bases. Losses at the gene ends were 3 bases for V and 4 bases for J; bases not matched to a gene: 10. CDR3 size: 16 residues. The germline CDR1 and CDR2 sequences are SGHTA and FQGNSA. The CDR3 here is CASSLPGGALGETQYF. The CDR3 coding sequence is TGTGCCAGCAGCTTGCCGGGGGGGGCACTCGGAGAGACCCAGTACTTC.

This chain uses TRBV2 with TRBJ1-2, with D unresolved. The CDR3 totals 12 residues. The V end lost 3 bases, the J end lost 4 bases, and 6 bases lay between the germline ends. Germline values: CDR1 SNHLY, CDR2 FYNNEI. Here the CDR3 reads CASSDWIYGYTF. Written as DNA, the CDR3 is TGTGCCAGCAGTGACTGGATCTATGGCTACACCTTC.

This clone was seen a single time. The genes are TRBV7-3 and TRBJ1-1, with a possible D match to TRBD1 (5 bases). The CDR3 has 14 amino acids. V was shortened by 5 bases and J by 6 bases, with 16 bases between the two germline ends. Looked up from germline, CDR1 is SGHTA and CDR2 is FQGTGA. The CDR3 nucleotides are TGTGCCAGCAGCCTGGCCCAGGGAAGGGCTGAAGCTTTCTTT. This translates into CASSLAQGRAEAFF.

The rearrangement uses TRBV10-3 and TRBJ2-7; D gene unclear. Germline CDR1 reads ENHRY; CDR2 reads SYGVKD. Trimming shortened V by 4 bases and J by 3 bases, and 10 bases separated the two germline ends. The CDR3 loop spans 13 amino acids. The CDR3 protein is CAISAPSFYEQYF. CDR3 sequence (DNA): TGTGCCATCAGTGCCCCTTCCTTCTACGAGCAGTACTTC.

The chain joins TRBV9 to TRBJ2-1; D is ambiguous. Between the trimmed V and J ends, which lost 0 bases and 6 bases, there was a span of 7 bases. This CDR3 is 13 amino acids long. Germline lookup yields CDR1 SGDLS and CDR2 YYNGEE. In DNA, the CDR3 is TGTGCCAGCAGCGTAGGAACCCGCAATGAGCAGTTCTTC. This gives the protein CASSVGTRNEQFF.

The chain uses TRBV6-8 and TRBJ2-1; tentatively, D is TRBD1 (6 bases). The CDR3 runs to 12 residues. CDR1 and CDR2 from the germline V gene are MNHGY and SAAAGT. V lost 6 bases, J lost 7 bases, and 10 bases lay in between. CDR3: CASRSTGNEQFF. The DNA for the CDR3 is TGTGCCAGCAGGTCCACAGGGAATGAGCAGTTCTTC.

This sequence joins TRBV19 and TRBJ2-7; maybe TRBD1 (5 bases). Germline CDR1 reads LNHDA; CDR2 reads SQIVND (reference sequence). CDR3 length: 13 amino acids. Trimming cost V 4 bases and J 7 bases, with 14 bases left between them. The CDR3 here is CASSRTQSREQYF. The DNA of the CDR3 is TGTGCCAGTAGTAGGACACAATCAAGGGAGCAGTACTTC. The full variable domain, in which reference TRBV19 and TRBJ2-7 provide the parts outside the CDR3, is DGGITQSPKYLFRKEGQNVTLSCEQNLNHDAMYWYRQDPGQGLRLIYYSQIVNDFQKGDIAEGYSVSREKKESFPLTVTSAQKNPTAFYLCASSRTQSREQYFGPGTRLTVT.

The chain has TRBV10-3 and TRBJ2-7, with D perhaps matching TRBD2 (6 bases). Looked up from germline, CDR1 is ENHRY and CDR2 is SYGVKD. The germline V and J ends were trimmed by 10 bases and 2 bases, with 18 bases remaining between them. The CDR3 is 14 amino acids. CDR3 nucleotide sequence: TGTGCCACCACTGACGGGACTCCTCCCTACGAGCAGTACTTC. Its protein product is CATTDGTPPYEQYF.

This rearrangement joins TRBV11-2 to TRBJ2-7; D call uncertain. Per germline, CDR1 SGHAT and CDR2 FQNNGV. The V end was cut by 1 base, the J end by 9 bases, with 13 bases between. The CDR3 runs to 13 residues. This CDR3 reads CASSLGQRFGQYF. DNA for the CDR3: TGTGCCAGCAGCTTAGGTCAGCGATTTGGGCAGTACTTC.

The CDR3 sequence: CASSSTSGRGGEQFF. The CDR3 DNA is TGTGCCAGCAGCTCGACTAGCGGGAGGGGAGGTGAGCAGTTCTTC. V usage is TRBV7-2 and J usage is TRBJ2-1, with 14 bases fitting TRBD2. This CDR3 has 15 amino acids. From germline, CDR1 is SGHTA and CDR2 FQGNSA. Trimming cost V 4 bases and J 9 bases; bases outside gene matches: 5.

The chain is built from TRBV5-8 and TRBJ2-7, with 8 bases identical to TRBD1. Per the germline V gene, CDR1 is SGHTS and CDR2 is YDEGEE. The CDR3 has 16 amino acids. Unmatched junction bases numbered 9, after V lost 2 bases and J lost 2 bases. This chain's CDR3 is CASSFLRDRITYEQYF. Here the CDR3 DNA reads TGTGCCAGCAGCTTCCTCCGGGACAGGATTACCTACGAGCAGTACTTC.

This clone was seen a handful of times. The chain has TRBV21-1 and TRBJ2-2. TRBV21-1 is classified as a pseudogene. CDR3 length: 21 amino acids. CDR3 coding DNA: TGTGCCAGCAGCCCCGACCTAGGGAAGATAGCAGAACTACCGAACACCGGGGAGCTGTTTTTT. This sequence encodes CASSPDLGKIAELPNTGELFF.

The genes are TRBV30 and TRBJ2-5, with TRBD2 identical over 10 bases. The closer fit of TRBJ2-7 to the DNA end suggests the J call may be wrong. The length of the CDR3 is 13 residues. Germline V lookup: CDR1 GTSNPN, CDR2 SVGIG (reference sequence). The CDR3 loop reads CAWKLAGAYEQYF. The CDR3 region has the DNA TGTGCCTGGAAGCTAGCGGGAGCCTACGAGCAGTACTTC.

The CDR3 loop is CASSGRTGSYNEQFF. The CDR3 region has the DNA TGTGCCAGCAGCGGCCGGACAGGCTCCTACAATGAGCAGTTCTTC. The chain combines TRBV7-2 with TRBJ2-1; 7 bases align to TRBD1. Germline V gene lookup returns CDR1 SGHTA and CDR2 FQGNSA. With V trimmed by 5 bases and J by 0 bases, 4 bases remained unmatched. This CDR3 contains 15 residues.

The V gene is TRBV7-2, the J gene TRBJ2-3; D gene uncertain. V lost 2 bases and J 10 bases, leaving 19 bases between the germline ends. There are 15 residues in the CDR3. Germline loops: CDR1 SGHTA, CDR2 FQGNSA. The DNA for the CDR3 is TGTGCCAGCAGCTTACGGGCAGGAGCAGATACGGCGCAGTATTTT. Amino acids: CASSLRAGADTAQYF. The complete variable domain, with remaining parts taken from reference TRBV7-2 and TRBJ2-3, reads GAGVSQSPSNKVTEKGKDVELRCDPISGHTALYWYRQSLGQGLEFLIYFQGNSAPDKSGLPSDRFSAERTGGSVSTLTIQRTQQEDSAVYLCASSLRAGADTAQYFGPGTRLTVL.